This T cell receptor (beta chain) was sequenced for a study of blood T cell repertoires in COVID-19. Study at large: There were acute and convalescent COVID-19 samples, and they came from the United States, Italy and Spain. Sample material is recorded as cDNA or gDNA derived from T cells, B-cell-depleted T cells, or PBMCs.

Germline CDR1 reads SEHNR; CDR2 reads FQNEAQ (reference sequence). The J segment lost 0 bases and the V segment lost 5 bases, leaving 3 bases of the junction unmatched. This CDR3 is 15 amino acids long. How the authors handled the data: Reference gene primer amplification gave estimated nucleated cell counts. Sequencing used immunoSEQ multiplex PCR; TCRdb keeps in-frame clones, though not all of them. That table is the source of V, J and clone size, and D and trimming were worked out from the DNA. The sample has 150,000 to 200,000 clones, approximately 84% seen once. This chain joins TRBV7-9 and TRBJ1-4; 7 bases line up with TRBD1. The sample consisted of peripheral blood. The sequence was obtained from a man in his forties or fifties with acute or convalescent COVID-19. The CDR3 DNA reads as TGTGCCAGCAGCCGACAGGGACCAACTAATGAAAAACTGTTTTTT. Translated, it gives CASSRQGPTNEKLFF.